Presented here are 30 T cell receptor beta chains from one specimen sequenced in a study of T cells after yellow fever vaccination. TCRdb fed the 5' RACE reads into MiXCR, producing one record per CDR3 protein. This sample has about 32,000 distinct CDR3 sequences, with roughly 10% found just once. Sequenced here: PBMCs, either bulk or a sorted T-cell subset (CD4+, CD8+, memory, or dextramer-sorted; not recorded which), sampled about 2 weeks after the first yellow fever vaccination. The source is a young man who received the YFV17D yellow fever vaccine.

The sample holds many counts of this clonotype. The V and J genes are TRBV7-6 and TRBJ2-1, with 7 bases aligning to TRBD2. CDR3 size: 16 residues. Germline V gives CDR1 SGHVS, CDR2 FNYEAQ. V trimming: 2 bases; J trimming: 5 bases; junction bases outside the gene matches: 9. CDR3 protein: CASSLRSRGGNNEQFF. The CDR3 region has the DNA TGTGCCAGCAGCTTAAGGTCCCGCGGGGGAAACAATGAGCAGTTCTTC.

This clonotype was recorded many times. This rearrangement joins TRBV10-3 to TRBJ1-4; no clear D gene. V was trimmed by 0 bases and J by 0 bases, leaving 5 bases between them. The CDR3 loop spans 15 amino acids. From germline, CDR1 is ENHRY and CDR2 SYGVKD. CDR3 residues: CAISESTPTNEKLFF. The CDR3, as DNA: TGTGCCATCAGTGAGTCTACACCAACTAATGAAAAACTGTTTTTT.

This clonotype has ten or more counts. The chain combines TRBV4-1 with TRBJ1-6; D gene uncertain. V was cut by 3 bases and J by 0 bases, with 6 bases left in between. Germline CDR1 reads MGHRA; CDR2 reads YSYEKL. This CDR3 region has 15 residues. For the CDR3, the DNA is TGCGCCAGCAGCCACGGGAGCTCCTATAATTCACCCCTCCACTTT. Translating gives CASSHGSSYNSPLHF.

This clonotype was seen repeatedly, ten times or more. This chain connects TRBV4-2 to TRBJ2-6; D might be TRBD1 (6 bases). V gave up 2 bases and J gave up 4 bases, with 12 bases separating them. The CDR3 covers 16 residues. In germline, CDR1 is LGHNA, CDR2 YNFKEQ. This CDR3 is CASSQHTGTGANVLTF. Here the CDR3 DNA reads TGTGCCAGCAGCCAACACACAGGGACCGGGGCCAACGTCCTGACTTTC.

Only a few counts were recorded for this clonotype. The gene calls are TRBV7-2 and TRBJ2-1; TRBD2 matches at 10 bases. The CDR3 sequence is 19 residues long. Germline assignment: CDR1 SGHTA and CDR2 FQGNSA. Trimming removed 1 base from V and 0 bases from J; junction bases left unmatched: 9. The CDR3 here is CASSLGRLAGAGSYNEQFF. CDR3 nucleotides: TGTGCCAGCAGCTTAGGGCGGCTAGCGGGGGCCGGCTCCTACAATGAGCAGTTCTTC.

A remark on this clonotype: With a much larger clone just one base away, this may be a read error. This sequence joins TRBV4-1 and TRBJ1-2, with D maybe TRBD1 (5 bases). Trimming stripped 4 bases from V and 6 bases from J, with 12 bases between. The germline V gene encodes CDR1 MGHRA and CDR2 YSYEKL. The CDR3 extends over 13 amino acids. The CDR3 loop reads CASSLGTSDGYTF. CDR3 coding DNA: TGCGCCAGCAGCCTAGGGACGTCGGATGGCTACACCTTC.

At least ten counts were recorded for this clonotype. The J gene is TRBJ1-2, the V gene TRBV28; a possible D gene is TRBD1 (5 bases). CDR3 length: 15 residues. CDR1 is MDHEN and CDR2 is SYDVKM in the germline V gene. Trimming took off 3 bases at V and 1 base at J, with 12 bases between the two ends. The CDR3 loop reads CASSLTGGINYGYTF. DNA of the CDR3: TGTGCCAGCAGTTTGACCGGGGGAATTAACTATGGCTACACCTTC.

This clonotype has a count of ten or more. V gene TRBV5-1 combines with J gene TRBJ1-1; weak D call: TRBD1 (5 bases). This CDR3 contains 12 residues. Germline V gene sequence: CDR1 SGHRS, CDR2 YFSETQ. Trimming removed 2 bases from V and 3 bases from J, with 5 bases in between. The CDR3 DNA reads TGCGCCAGCAGCTTCAGGGACACTGAAGCTTTCTTT. Protein product: CASSFRDTEAFF.

In regard to this clonotype: This may be a read error, as it is one base from a much larger clone. The CDR3 sequence: CASSLGSTINEQFF. CDR3 in DNA: TGTGCCAGCAGTCTAGGTAGCACGATCAATGAGCAGTTCTTC. The V and J genes are TRBV27 and TRBJ2-1; D is uncertain. Germline V gene sequence: CDR1 MNHEY, CDR2 SMNVEV (reference sequence). CDR3 length: 14 amino acids. Trimming removed 5 bases at V and 6 bases at J, with 14 bases between.

Remarks on this clonotype: This may arise from a read error, as a much more abundant clone is one base away. The chain combines TRBV20-1 with TRBJ2-7; D not resolved. Germline CDR1 DFQATT, CDR2 SNEGSKA (reference sequence). V shed 3 bases and J shed 0 bases, with 9 bases lying between them. The CDR3 is made up of 13 amino acids. Here the CDR3 DNA reads TGCAGTGCTAGTCAGGCGGCCTCCTACGAGCAGTACTTC. Its translation is CSASQAASYEQYF.

In regard to this clonotype: This may arise from a read error, as a much more abundant clone is one base away. This chain links TRBV12-3 or TRBV12-4 with TRBJ1-2, with 8 bases identical to TRBD1. CDR3 length: 13 residues. V shed 5 bases, J shed 4 bases, and the junction held 3 bases outside the gene matches. For the CDR3, the DNA is TGTGCCAGCAGTAGGGGACAGGCCTATGGCTACACCTTC. It yields the protein CASSRGQAYGYTF.

This clonotype has at least ten counts. The V and J genes are TRBV4-2 and TRBJ1-1; D unresolved. CDR1 and CDR2 from the germline V gene are LGHNA and YNFKEQ. This CDR3 is built from 14 residues. V was pared by 2 bases and J by 1 base, with 8 bases between. The CDR3, as DNA: TGTGCCAGCAGCCAACTAAGGGCGAACACTGAAGCTTTCTTT. As protein: CASSQLRANTEAFF.

This clonotype has ten or more counts. The V and J genes are TRBV2 and TRBJ1-1; possible D gene TRBD1, 5 bases. The ends were cut back, 4 bases at V and 6 bases at J, with 12 bases in the middle. CDR3 length equals 13 residues. Germline assignment: CDR1 SNHLY and CDR2 FYNNEI. CDR3 bases: TGTGCCAGCAGTGTGGTCAGGGCGGCTGAAGCTTTCTTT. The encoded protein is CASSVVRAAEAFF.

Many counts were recorded for this clonotype. CDR3 nucleotide sequence: TGCAGTGCTAGACTCACAGGCAGAGGGAATTCACCCCTCCACTTT. Translating gives CSARLTGRGNSPLHF. V usage is TRBV20-1 and J usage is TRBJ1-6; D may be TRBD1 (5 bases). V was shortened by 2 bases and J by 7 bases, with 15 bases between the two germline ends. This CDR3 spans 15 amino acids. CDR1 DFQATT and CDR2 SNEGSKA come from the germline V gene (reference sequence).

This sequence joins TRBV5-4 and TRBJ2-5; a possible D gene is TRBD2 (7 bases). The CDR3 consists of 15 residues. CDR1 SGHNT and CDR2 YYREEE come from the germline V gene (reference sequence). The germline V and J ends were trimmed by 6 bases and 5 bases, with 20 bases remaining between them. The CDR3 loop is CASTIGGGEGETQYF. The DNA of the CDR3 is TGTGCCAGCACCATTGGGGGGGGCGAGGGGGAGACCCAGTACTTC.

Many counts were recorded for this clonotype. The V call is TRBV2, the J call TRBJ1-2; 9 nucleotides agree with TRBD1. Germline CDR1 is SNHLY and CDR2 is FYNNEI. The V segment lost 6 bases and the J segment 12 bases; nucleotides outside the gene matches: 8. CDR3 length: 12 amino acids. This chain's CDR3 is CASRYLGQGNTF. DNA of the CDR3: TGTGCCAGCAGATACTTGGGACAGGGCAACACCTTC.

There are many counts of this clonotype. The chain recombines TRBV7-9 with TRBJ1-1; 8 nucleotides match TRBD1. The CDR3 is 13 residues long. Trimming cost V 3 bases and J 6 bases; bases outside gene matches: 3. Germline CDR1 SEHNR, CDR2 FQNEAQ (reference sequence). The CDR3 coding sequence is TGTGCCAGCAGCTTTGTACAGGGGGCTGAAGCTTTCTTT. It specifies CASSFVQGAEAFF.

This clonotype was counted at least ten times. The V call is TRBV12-3 or TRBV12-4, the J call TRBJ1-3; D ambiguous. The length of the CDR3 is 15 residues. V gave up 3 bases and J gave up 3 bases, with 12 bases separating them. CDR3 in DNA: TGTGCCAGCAGTTTGTTTCTGGGTGGTGGAAACACCATATATTTT. It translates to CASSLFLGGGNTIYF.

Sample share makes this clonotype medium-sized. Without the conserved terminal phenylalanine or tryptophan, this CDR3 likely stems from a read error. It is unclear where the CDR3 begins or ends on the DNA, so no DNA is shown, and the CDR3 is as TCRdb lists it. The chain recombines TRBV7-9 with TRBJ2-5; the table's TRBD1 call for D was not verified on the DNA. The germline gives CDR1 SEHNR, CDR2 FQNEAQ (reference sequence). The CDR3 adds up to 12 amino acids, both ends counted. Here the CDR3 reads CASSSALDVPSC.

This clonotype was detected many times. The rearrangement joins TRBV12-3 or TRBV12-4 to TRBJ2-5; the D gene could be TRBD1 or TRBD2 (5 bases each). With 6 bases removed from V and 2 bases from J, the gap between germline ends came to 10 bases. CDR3 length: 13 residues. The CDR3 DNA reads as TGTGCCAGCAGCCAGGGAGATCAAGAGACCCAGTACTTC. It specifies CASSQGDQETQYF.

Ten or more counts support this clonotype. This sequence joins TRBV27 and TRBJ2-3; 7 nucleotides match TRBD2. Germline-derived CDR1 and CDR2 are MNHEY and SMNVEV (reference sequence). Trimming removed 2 bases from V and 9 bases from J; junction bases left unmatched: 8. The CDR3 totals 14 residues. The CDR3 here is CASSLGGGSRTQYF. CDR3 coding DNA: TGTGCCAGCAGTTTAGGGGGAGGGTCGCGGACGCAGTATTTT.

This clonotype was counted at least ten times. The chain has TRBV7-9 and TRBJ2-7; 7 bases are a match to TRBD1. This CDR3 region has 12 residues. With V trimmed by 5 bases and J by 4 bases, 2 bases remained unmatched. CDR1 is SEHNR and CDR2 is FQNEAQ in the germline V gene (reference sequence). The CDR3 DNA reads TGTGCCAGCAGCGTACAGGGGTACGAGCAGTACTTC. Its protein product is CASSVQGYEQYF.

This clonotype has at least ten counts. The chain is built from TRBV10-3 and TRBJ2-1, with 10 bases identical to TRBD2. Looked up from germline, CDR1 is ENHRY and CDR2 is SYGVKD. This CDR3 contains 16 residues. V was clipped by 3 bases and J by 10 bases; unmatched bases: 12. DNA of the CDR3: TGTGCCATCAGTGAACTCGAGCGGGGGGGCCGACGGGAGCAGTTCTTC. It is translated as CAISELERGGRREQFF.

This clonotype was picked up many times. The chain combines TRBV6-4 with TRBJ2-3; D tentatively reads TRBD1 or TRBD2 (5 bases each). Trimming cost V 4 bases and J 4 bases, with 12 bases left between them. The CDR3 loop spans 14 amino acids. Per the germline V gene, CDR1 is MRHNA and CDR2 is SNTAGT. CDR3 residues: CASSVGQGADTQYF. In DNA form, the CDR3 reads TGTGCCAGCAGTGTTGGCCAGGGAGCAGATACGCAGTATTTT.

In its sample, this clonotype was seen many times. The chain has TRBV7-2 and TRBJ2-5; unclear D gene. Germline CDR1 is SGHTA and CDR2 is FQGNSA. The CDR3 has 14 residues. V gave up 2 bases and J gave up 5 bases, with 12 bases separating them. CDR3 in amino acids: CASSLNWGYETQYF. CDR3 nucleotides: TGTGCCAGCAGCTTAAATTGGGGTTACGAGACCCAGTACTTC.

This clonotype was recorded at least ten times. This chain uses TRBV27 with TRBJ2-7, with 8 bases matching TRBD2. With V trimmed by 1 base and J by 1 base, 3 bases remained unmatched. Germline values: CDR1 MNHEY, CDR2 SMNVEV (reference sequence). CDR3 size: 15 residues. CDR3 coding DNA: TGTGCCAGCAGTTTATTAGCGGGGTCTTCCTACGAGCAGTACTTC. Translated: CASSLLAGSSYEQYF.

This clonotype was recorded at least ten times. The chain carries TRBV6-2 or TRBV6-3 and TRBJ1-2, with TRBD1 identical over 10 bases. This CDR3 has 15 residues. V was pared by 7 bases and J by 5 bases, with 10 bases of the junction left unmatched. Germline CDR1 is MNHEY and CDR2 is SVGEGT. The CDR3 DNA sequence: TGTGCCAGCACCCCCTCTGGGACAGGGGCATATGGCTACACCTTC. Translating gives CASTPSGTGAYGYTF.

This clonotype occurred many times. The chain carries TRBV5-5 and TRBJ1-2, with a possible D match to TRBD1 (5 bases). The CDR3 runs 15 residues. Germline CDR1 reads SGHKS; CDR2 reads YYEKEE (reference sequence). With 0 bases removed from V and 5 bases from J, the gap between germline ends came to 14 bases. The DNA of the CDR3 is TGTGCCAGCAGCTTGGTCCGGGGCGACGCTTATGGCTACACCTTC. Encoded protein: CASSLVRGDAYGYTF.

This clonotype is medium-sized within its sample. The V and J genes are TRBV7-9 and TRBJ2-1, with D hard to call. From germline, CDR1 is SEHNR and CDR2 FQNEAQ (reference sequence). This CDR3 comprises 11 residues. The V end was cut by 3 bases, the J end by 12 bases, with 9 bases between. The CDR3 nucleotides are TGTGCCAGCAGCTTCAATCGGAGGCAGTTCTTC. Protein sequence: CASSFNRRQFF.

This clonotype rates as medium-sized. The rearrangement links TRBV18 to TRBJ1-1; maybe TRBD1 (6 bases). CDR3 length: 13 residues. In germline, CDR1 is KGHSH, CDR2 LQKENI. V lost 8 bases and J 3 bases, leaving 13 bases between the germline ends. The CDR3 sequence: CASSPQGDTEAFF. The CDR3 DNA reads as TGTGCCAGCAGCCCACAGGGCGACACTGAAGCTTTCTTT.